The TCR beta chain under discussion was sequenced for a study of radiation and T cells in renal cell carcinoma. Study results and caveats: Pretreatment tumor biopsies were lacking, so baseline clonotypes are unknown.

Germline-derived CDR1 and CDR2 are SNHLY and FYNNEI. This CDR3 region has 14 residues. V shed 5 bases and J shed 3 bases, with 13 bases lying between them. Concerning this clone itself: Its antigen is unidentified. This CDR3 is also generated by other DNA sequences in the sample.

This sample's time point: blood 4 weeks post-SBRT, at nephrectomy. Indicated treatment: 15 Gy SBRT to primary tumor, nephrectomy 4 weeks later. Nephrectomy followed 15 Gy stereotactic body radiation by 4 weeks. The tumor was a clear cell renal cell carcinoma. Profiled with immunoSEQ multiplex PCR; TCRdb holds only in-frame clones, not every one. The sample has over 60,000 clones, 75% to 90% seen once; the top ten hold approximately 2.3%. The chain combines TRBV2 with TRBJ2-5; D may be TRBD2 (6 bases). The TCR comes from a woman aged 55-69 years with renal cell carcinoma. The sequencing used blood, collected from a patient whose treatment included radiotherapy and nephrectomy. This CDR3 reads CASSLEGTEETQYF. The CDR3 bases are TGTGCCAGCAGTTTGGAGGGAACCGAAGAGACCCAGTACTTC.